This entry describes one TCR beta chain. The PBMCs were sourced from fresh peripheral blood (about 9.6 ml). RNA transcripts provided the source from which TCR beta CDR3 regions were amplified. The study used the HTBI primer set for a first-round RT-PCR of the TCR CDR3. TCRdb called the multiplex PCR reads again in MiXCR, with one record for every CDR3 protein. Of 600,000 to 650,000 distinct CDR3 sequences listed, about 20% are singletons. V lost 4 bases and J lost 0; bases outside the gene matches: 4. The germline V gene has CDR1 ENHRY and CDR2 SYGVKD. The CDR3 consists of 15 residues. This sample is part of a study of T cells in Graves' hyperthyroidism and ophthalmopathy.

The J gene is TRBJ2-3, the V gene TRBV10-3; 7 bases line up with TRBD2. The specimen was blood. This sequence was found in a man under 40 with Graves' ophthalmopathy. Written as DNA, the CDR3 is TGTGCCATCAGTGCTAGCGGAACTAGCACAGATACGCAGTATTTT. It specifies CAISASGTSTDTQYF.